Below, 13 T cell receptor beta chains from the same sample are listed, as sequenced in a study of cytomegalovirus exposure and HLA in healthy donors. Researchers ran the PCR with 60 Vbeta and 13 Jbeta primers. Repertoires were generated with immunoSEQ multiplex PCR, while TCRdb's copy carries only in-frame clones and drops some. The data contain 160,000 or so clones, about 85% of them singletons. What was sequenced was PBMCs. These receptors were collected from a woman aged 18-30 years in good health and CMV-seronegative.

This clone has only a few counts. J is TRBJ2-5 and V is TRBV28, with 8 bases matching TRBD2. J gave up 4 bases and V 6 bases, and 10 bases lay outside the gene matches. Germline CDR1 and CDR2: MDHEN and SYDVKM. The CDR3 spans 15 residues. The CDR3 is CASSLGAGGVETQYF. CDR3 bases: TGTGCCAGCAGCTTAGGCGCGGGGGGTGTAGAGACCCAGTACTTC.

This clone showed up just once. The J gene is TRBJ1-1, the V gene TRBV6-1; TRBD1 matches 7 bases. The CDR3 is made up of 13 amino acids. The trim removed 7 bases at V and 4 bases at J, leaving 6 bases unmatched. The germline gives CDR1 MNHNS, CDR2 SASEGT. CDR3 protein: CASTKTGLTEAFF. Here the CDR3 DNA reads TGTGCCAGCACCAAGACAGGGCTCACTGAAGCTTTCTTT.

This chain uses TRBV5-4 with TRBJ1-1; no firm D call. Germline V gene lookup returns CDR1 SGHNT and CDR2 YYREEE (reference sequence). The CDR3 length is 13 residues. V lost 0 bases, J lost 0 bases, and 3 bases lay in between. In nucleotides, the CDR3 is TGTGCCAGCAGCTTGGTAGTGAACACTGAAGCTTTCTTT. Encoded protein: CASSLVVNTEAFF.

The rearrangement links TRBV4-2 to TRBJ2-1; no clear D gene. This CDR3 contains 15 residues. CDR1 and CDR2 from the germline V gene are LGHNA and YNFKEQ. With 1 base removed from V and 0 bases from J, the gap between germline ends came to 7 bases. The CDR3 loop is CASSQVAHSYNEQFF. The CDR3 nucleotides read TGTGCCAGCAGCCAAGTGGCCCACTCCTACAATGAGCAGTTCTTC.

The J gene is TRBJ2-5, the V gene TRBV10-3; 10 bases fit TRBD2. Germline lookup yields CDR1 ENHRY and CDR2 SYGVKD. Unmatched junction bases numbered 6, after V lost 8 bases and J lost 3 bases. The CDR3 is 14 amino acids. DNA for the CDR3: TGTGCCATCGGGGAGCGGGGGGGAGAAGAGACCCAGTACTTC. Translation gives CAIGERGGEETQYF.

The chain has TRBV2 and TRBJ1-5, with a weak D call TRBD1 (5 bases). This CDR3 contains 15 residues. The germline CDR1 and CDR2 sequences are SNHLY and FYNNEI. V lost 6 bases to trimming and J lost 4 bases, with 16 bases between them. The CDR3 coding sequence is TGTGCCAGCAGACCCGGGGACTTGGGGAATCAGCCCCAGCATTTT. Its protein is CASRPGDLGNQPQHF.

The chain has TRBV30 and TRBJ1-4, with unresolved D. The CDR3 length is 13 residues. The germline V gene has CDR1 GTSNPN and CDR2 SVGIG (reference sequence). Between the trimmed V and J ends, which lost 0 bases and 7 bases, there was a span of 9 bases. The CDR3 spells CAWSVRRAEKLFF. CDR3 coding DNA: TGTGCCTGGAGTGTACGAAGAGCTGAAAAACTGTTTTTT. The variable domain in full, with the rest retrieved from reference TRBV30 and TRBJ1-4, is SQTIHQWPATLVQPVGSPLSLECTVEGTSNPNLYWYRQAAGRGLQLLFYSVGIGQISSEVPQNLSASRPQDRQFILSSKKLLLSDSGFYLCAWSVRRAEKLFFGSGTQLSVL.

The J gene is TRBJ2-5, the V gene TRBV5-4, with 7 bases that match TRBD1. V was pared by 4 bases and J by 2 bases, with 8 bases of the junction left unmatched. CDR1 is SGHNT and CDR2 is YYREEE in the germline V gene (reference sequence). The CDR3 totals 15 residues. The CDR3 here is CASSDDGTAQETQYF. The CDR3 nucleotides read TGTGCCAGCAGCGACGACGGGACAGCACAAGAGACCCAGTACTTC.

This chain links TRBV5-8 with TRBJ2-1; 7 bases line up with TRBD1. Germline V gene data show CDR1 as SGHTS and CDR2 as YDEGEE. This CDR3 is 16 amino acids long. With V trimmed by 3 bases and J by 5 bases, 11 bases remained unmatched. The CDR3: CASSSDGTAGDNEQFF. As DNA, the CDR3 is TGTGCCAGCAGCTCCGACGGGACAGCAGGGGACAATGAGCAGTTCTTC.

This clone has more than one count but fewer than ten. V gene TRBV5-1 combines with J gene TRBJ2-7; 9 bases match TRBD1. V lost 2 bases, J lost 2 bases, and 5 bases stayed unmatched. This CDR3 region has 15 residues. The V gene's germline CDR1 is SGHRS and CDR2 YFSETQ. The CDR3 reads CASSLIQGATYEQYF. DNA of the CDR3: TGCGCCAGCAGCTTAATACAGGGGGCTACCTACGAGCAGTACTTC. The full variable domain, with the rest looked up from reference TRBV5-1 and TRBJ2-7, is KAGVTQTPRYLIKTRGQQVTLSCSPISGHRSVSWYQQTPGQGLQFLFEYFSETQRNKGNFPGRFSGRQFSNSRSEMNVSTLELGDSALYLCASSLIQGATYEQYFGPGTRLTVT.

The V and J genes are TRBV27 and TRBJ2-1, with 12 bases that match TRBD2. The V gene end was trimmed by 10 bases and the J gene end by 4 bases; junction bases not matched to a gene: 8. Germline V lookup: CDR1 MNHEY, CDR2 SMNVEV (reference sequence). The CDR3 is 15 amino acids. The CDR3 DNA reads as TGTGCCACCCTGAGCCTAGCGGGGGGGTACAATGAGCAGTTCTTC. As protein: CATLSLAGGYNEQFF.

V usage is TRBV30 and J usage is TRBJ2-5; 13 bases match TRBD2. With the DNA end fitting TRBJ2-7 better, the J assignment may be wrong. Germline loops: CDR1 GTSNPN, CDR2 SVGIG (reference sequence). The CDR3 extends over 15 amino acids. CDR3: CAWTGLAGNSGEQYF. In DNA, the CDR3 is TGTGCCTGGACGGGACTAGCGGGAAATTCGGGCGAGCAGTACTTC.

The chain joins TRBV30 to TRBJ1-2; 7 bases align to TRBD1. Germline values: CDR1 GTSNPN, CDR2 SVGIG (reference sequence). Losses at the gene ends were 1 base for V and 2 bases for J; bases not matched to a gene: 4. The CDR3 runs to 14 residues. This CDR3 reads CAWSASGQNYGYTF. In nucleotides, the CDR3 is TGTGCCTGGAGTGCTTCGGGACAGAACTATGGCTACACCTTC.